This entry is about one TCR beta chain. Its antigen is undetermined. Germline CDR1 reads LGHNA; CDR2 reads YNFKEQ. V gave up 2 bases and J gave up 7 bases; unmatched junction bases: 13. The CDR3 extends over 17 amino acids. This sample is part of a study of shared clonotypes between healthy human individuals. Study summary: CD4 naive and CD4 memory each took three plates per donor, while CD8 naive took two and CD8 memory one. Findings and limits, study-wide: With a handful of donors compared, 4.5% to 6.5% of naive CD4 clonotypes were shared. Read depth was anticipated to influence clonotype sharing among donors.

It was into CD45RA+ naive and CD45RA-negative memory subsets that the CD4+ cells were split. Clones were read by immunoSEQ multiplex PCR, and TCRdb kept only the in-frame ones, dropping some. The repertoire has approximately 2.1 million clones, over 85% of them found once; the top ten carry about 0.39%. The sample comprised naive CD4+ T cells from PBMCs. Subset of the sample: CD45RA+ positively selected. This sequence originates from a man between 18 and 29 years old in good health. Some clones in this sample may be carry-over from other donors' samples. The chain employs TRBV4-2 and TRBJ2-1; 8 nucleotides agree with TRBD2. CDR3 region: CASSQPTSGMRGNEQFF. The CDR3 DNA follows: TGTGCCAGCAGCCAACCTACTAGCGGTATGCGAGGGAATGAGCAGTTCTTC.